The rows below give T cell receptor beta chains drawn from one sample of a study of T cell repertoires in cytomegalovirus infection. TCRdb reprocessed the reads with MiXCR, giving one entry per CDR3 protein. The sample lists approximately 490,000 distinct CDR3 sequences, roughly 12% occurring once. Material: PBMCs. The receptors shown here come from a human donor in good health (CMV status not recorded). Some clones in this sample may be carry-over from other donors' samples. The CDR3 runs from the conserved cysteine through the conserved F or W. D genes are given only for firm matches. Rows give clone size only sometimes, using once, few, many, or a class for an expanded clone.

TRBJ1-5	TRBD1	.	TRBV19	CASSILGQGAAEPQHF	TGTGCCAGTAGTATCCTGGGACAGGGGGCGGCTGAGCCCCAGCATTTT
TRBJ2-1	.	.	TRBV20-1	CSASWLAEQFF	TGCAGTGCTAGTTGGTTAGCGGAGCAGTTCTTC
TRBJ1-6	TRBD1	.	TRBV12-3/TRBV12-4	CASSGTGGVSPLHF	TGTGCCAGCAGTGGGACAGGGGGCGTATCACCCCTCCACTTT
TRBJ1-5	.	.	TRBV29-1	CSVEDRGRVQPQHF	TGCAGCGTTGAAGATAGGGGACGGGTTCAGCCCCAGCATTTT
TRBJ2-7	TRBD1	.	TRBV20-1	CSARGQSHEQYF	TGCAGTGCTAGGGGACAGTCCCACGAGCAGTACTTC
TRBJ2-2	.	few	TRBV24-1	CATSDPAGTGELFF	TGTGCCACCAGTGACCCCGCTGGGACCGGGGAGCTGTTTTTT
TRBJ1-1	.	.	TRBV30	CAWSQTYRATEAFF	TGTGCCTGGAGTCAGACCTACAGGGCCACTGAAGCTTTCTTT
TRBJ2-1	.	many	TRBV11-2	CASSLYGRVHEQFF	TGTGCCAGCAGCTTATATGGCAGGGTGCATGAGCAGTTCTTC
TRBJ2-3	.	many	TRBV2	CASSVETGSTDTQYF	TGTGCCAGCAGTGTTGAGACAGGAAGCACAGATACGCAGTATTTT
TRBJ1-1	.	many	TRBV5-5	CASSLQVMNTEAFF	TGTGCCAGCAGCTTGCAGGTGATGAACACTGAAGCTTTCTTT
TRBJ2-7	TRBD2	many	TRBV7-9	CASSPPWTSGGYEQYF	TGTGCCAGCAGCCCTCCCTGGACTAGCGGGGGTTACGAGCAGTACTTC
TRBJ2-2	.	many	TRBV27	CASTPTNTGELFF	TGTGCCAGCACCCCCACGAACACCGGGGAGCTGTTTTTT
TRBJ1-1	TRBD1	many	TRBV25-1	CASSALTGLNTEAFF	TGTGCCAGCAGTGCTTTGACAGGGCTGAACACTGAAGCTTTCTTT
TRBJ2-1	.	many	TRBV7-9	CASSLDLDEQFF	TGTGCCAGCAGCTTAGACTTGGATGAGCAGTTCTTC
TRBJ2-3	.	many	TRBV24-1	CATSAGLDTQYF	TGTGCCACCAGTGCGGGCCTAGATACGCAGTATTTT
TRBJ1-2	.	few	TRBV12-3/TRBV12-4	CASSLGGSKYGYTF	TGTGCCAGCAGTTTGGGGGGTTCAAAGTATGGCTACACCTTC
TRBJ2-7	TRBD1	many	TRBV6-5	CASSLQDRGPYEQYF	TGTGCCAGCAGTTTGCAGGACAGGGGACCCTACGAGCAGTACTTC